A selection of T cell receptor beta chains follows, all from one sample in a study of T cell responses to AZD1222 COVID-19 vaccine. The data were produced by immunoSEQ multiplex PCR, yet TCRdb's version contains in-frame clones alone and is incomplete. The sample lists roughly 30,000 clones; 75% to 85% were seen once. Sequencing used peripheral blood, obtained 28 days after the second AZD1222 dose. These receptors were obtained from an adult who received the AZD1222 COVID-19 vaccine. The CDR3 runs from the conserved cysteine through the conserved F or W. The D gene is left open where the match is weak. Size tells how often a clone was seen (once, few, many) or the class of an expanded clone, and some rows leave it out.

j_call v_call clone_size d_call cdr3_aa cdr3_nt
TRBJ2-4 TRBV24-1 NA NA CATSDARTGTKNIQYF TGTGCCACCAGTGATGCGCGCACAGGGACCAAAAACATTCAGTACTTC
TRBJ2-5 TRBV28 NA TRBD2 CASSLPTSGGMPATQYF TGTGCCAGCAGTCTTCCGACTAGCGGGGGAATGCCCGCGACCCAGTACTTC
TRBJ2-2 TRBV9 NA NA CASSVDAQGYTGELFF TGTGCCAGCAGCGTAGATGCACAGGGCTACACCGGGGAGCTGTTTTTT
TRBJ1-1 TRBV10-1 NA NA CASSDRGALTSEAFF TGCGCCAGCAGTGACCGGGGGGCGCTTACTTCTGAAGCTTTCTTT
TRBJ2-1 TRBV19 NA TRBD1 CAGSNRGGNEQFF TGTGCCGGTAGTAACAGGGGCGGGAATGAGCAGTTCTTC
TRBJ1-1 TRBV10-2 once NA CASRGPVTEAFF TGCGCCAGCAGGGGCCCGGTGACTGAAGCTTTCTTT
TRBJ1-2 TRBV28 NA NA CASSPQRGIGYTF TGTGCCAGCAGTCCACAGAGGGGGATCGGCTACACCTTC
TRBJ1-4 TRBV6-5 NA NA CASRSSGIQGEKLFF TGTGCCAGCAGATCATCGGGTATTCAGGGTGAAAAACTGTTTTTT
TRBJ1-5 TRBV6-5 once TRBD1 CASSYDRGNPQHF TGTGCCAGCAGTTACGACAGGGGGAACCCCCAGCACTTT
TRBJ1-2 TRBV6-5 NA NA CASSYTLQYGYTF TGTGCCAGCAGTTACACCTTACAATATGGCTACACCTTC
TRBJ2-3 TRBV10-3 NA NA CAIGTGQDTQYF TGTGCCATTGGGACCGGGCAGGATACGCAGTATTTT
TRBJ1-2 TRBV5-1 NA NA CASSQDSYGYTF TGCGCCAGCAGCCAGGACAGCTATGGCTACACCTTC
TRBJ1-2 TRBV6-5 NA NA CASSLRMSDYGYTF TGTGCCAGCAGTTTGAGAATGTCAGACTATGGCTACACCTTC
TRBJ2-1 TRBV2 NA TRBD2 CASRTSGRYNEQFF TGTGCCAGCCGGACTAGCGGGAGGTACAATGAGCAGTTCTTC
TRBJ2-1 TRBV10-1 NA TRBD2 CASSELAGGHNEQFF TGCGCCAGCAGTGAGCTAGCGGGGGGCCACAATGAGCAGTTCTTC
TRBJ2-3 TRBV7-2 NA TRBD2 CASSPSIAGGDTSTDTQYF TGTGCCAGCAGCCCCTCGATAGCGGGGGGGGATACTAGCACAGATACGCAGTATTTT
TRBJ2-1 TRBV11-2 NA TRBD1 CASSFPGTGISSYNEQFF TGTGCCAGCAGCTTCCCCGGGACAGGGATATCGTCCTACAATGAGCAGTTCTTC
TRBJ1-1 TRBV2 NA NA CASSETRLNTEAFF TGTGCCAGCAGTGAAACCCGGCTGAACACTGAAGCTTTCTTT
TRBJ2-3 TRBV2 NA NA CASSGAGGGTDTQYF TGTGCCAGCAGTGGCGCCGGAGGGGGCACAGATACGCAGTATTTT
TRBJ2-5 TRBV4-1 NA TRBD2 CASSQAAAGGPQETQYF TGCGCCAGCAGCCAAGCCGCGGCGGGGGGCCCACAAGAGACCCAGTACTTC
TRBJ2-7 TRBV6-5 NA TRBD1 CASRRDGQGFYEQYF TGTGCCAGCAGGAGAGACGGACAGGGATTCTACGAGCAGTACTTC
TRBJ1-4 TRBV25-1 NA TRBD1 CASTPGGEGGEKLFF TGTGCCAGCACCCCAGGGGGGGAAGGGGGTGAAAAACTGTTTTTT
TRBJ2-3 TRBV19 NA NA CASSILAGTDTQYF TGTGCCAGTAGTATTCTTGCAGGCACAGATACGCAGTATTTT
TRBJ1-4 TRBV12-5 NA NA CASGPGAGFATNEKLFF TGTGCTAGTGGCCCGGGGGCAGGTTTTGCAACTAATGAAAAACTGTTTTTT
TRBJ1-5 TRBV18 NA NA CASSLTDDQPQHF TGTGCCAGCTCACTTACGGATGATCAGCCCCAGCATTTT
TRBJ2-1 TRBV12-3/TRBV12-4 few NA CASSSGPNNEQFF TGTGCCAGCAGCTCTGGACCCAACAATGAGCAGTTCTTC
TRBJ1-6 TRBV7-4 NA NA CASSLALVPELNSPLHF TGTGCCAGCAGCTTAGCCTTGGTGCCAGAACTTAATTCACCCCTCCACTTT
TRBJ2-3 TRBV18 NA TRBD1 CASSPRGQISTDTQYF TGTGCCAGCTCGCCCCGGGGACAGATTAGCACAGATACGCAGTATTTT
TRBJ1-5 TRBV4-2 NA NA CASSQDLDQPQHF TGTGCCAGCAGCCAAGATCTGGATCAGCCCCAGCATTTT
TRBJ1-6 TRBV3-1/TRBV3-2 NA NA CASAGPGQRNGNSPLHF TGTGCCAGCGCCGGGCCAGGCCAAAGGAATGGCAATTCACCCCTCCACTTT
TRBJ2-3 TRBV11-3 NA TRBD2 CASSLGGTSVPDTQYF TGTGCCAGCAGCTTAGGTGGGACTAGCGTCCCAGATACGCAGTATTTT
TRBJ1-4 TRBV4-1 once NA CASSQDISGGGKLFF TGCGCCAGCAGCCAAGACATATCTGGGGGGGGAAAACTGTTTTTT
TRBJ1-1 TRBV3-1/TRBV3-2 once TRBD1 CASSPYRGRTEAFF TGTGCCAGCAGCCCATACAGGGGAAGAACTGAAGCTTTCTTT
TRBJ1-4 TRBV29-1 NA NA CSAGGGWNEKLFF TGCAGCGCGGGGGGAGGTTGGAATGAAAAACTGTTTTTT
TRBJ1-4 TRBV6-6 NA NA CASRREVGEKLFF TGTGCCAGCAGACGGGAAGTCGGTGAAAAACTGTTTTTT
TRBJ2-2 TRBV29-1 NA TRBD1 CSVGKRTGTPGELFF TGCAGCGTGGGCAAGAGGACAGGAACCCCCGGGGAGCTGTTTTTT
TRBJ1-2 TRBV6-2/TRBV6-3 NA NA CASSYTTYGYTF TGTGCCAGCAGTTACACAACTTATGGCTACACCTTC
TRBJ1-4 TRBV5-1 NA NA CASSLDGTTNEKLFF TGCGCCAGCAGCTTGGATGGGACAACTAATGAAAAACTGTTTTTT
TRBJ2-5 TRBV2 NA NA CASSARDGETQYF TGTGCCAGCAGTGCTCGGGATGGAGAGACCCAGTACTTC
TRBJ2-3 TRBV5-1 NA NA CASSLRSRGTDTQYF TGCGCCAGCAGCTTAAGGTCGCGGGGCACAGATACGCAGTATTTT
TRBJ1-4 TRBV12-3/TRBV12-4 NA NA CASSSNEKLFF TGTGCCAGCAGTTCAAATGAAAAACTGTTTTTT
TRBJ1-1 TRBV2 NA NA CASSGGFMNTEAFF TGTGCCAGCAGTGGCGGGTTCATGAACACTGAAGCTTTCTTT
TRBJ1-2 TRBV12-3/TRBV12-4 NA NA CASSRTPGYGYTF TGTGCCAGCAGTCGAACCCCAGGCTATGGCTACACCTTC
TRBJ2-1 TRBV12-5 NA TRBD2 CASGLFGLAGGRSYNEQFF TGTGCTAGTGGTTTGTTTGGGCTAGCGGGGGGAAGATCTTACAATGAGCAGTTCTTC
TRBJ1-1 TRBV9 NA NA CASSARQNTEAFF TGTGCCAGCAGCGCCAGACAGAACACTGAAGCTTTCTTT
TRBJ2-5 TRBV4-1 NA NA CASMPGLSGETQYF TGCGCCAGCATGCCTGGGCTGAGTGGTGAGACCCAGTACTTC
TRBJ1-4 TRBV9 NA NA CASSVDVNEKLFF TGTGCCAGCAGCGTAGATGTAAATGAAAAACTGTTTTTT
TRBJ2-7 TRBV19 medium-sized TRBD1 CASSIETGGSYEQYF TGTGCCAGTAGTATAGAGACAGGGGGGTCCTACGAGCAGTACTTC
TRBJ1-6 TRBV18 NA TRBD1 CASSPAGGDSPLHF TGTGCCAGCTCACCCGCAGGGGGTGATTCACCCCTCCACTTT
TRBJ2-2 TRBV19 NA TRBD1 CASGGQGLGRELFF TGTGCCAGCGGGGGACAGGGCCTAGGGAGGGAGCTGTTTTTT
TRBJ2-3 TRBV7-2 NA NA CASSLGWDTQYF TGTGCCAGCAGCTTGGGTTGGGATACGCAGTATTTT
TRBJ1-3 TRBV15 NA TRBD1 CATSRGNRGSGQGNTIYF TGTGCCACCAGCAGAGGAAACAGGGGGTCGGGACAAGGAAACACCATATATTTT
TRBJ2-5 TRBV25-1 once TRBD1 CASSPGGSETQYF TGTGCCAGCAGTCCAGGGGGCAGCGAGACCCAGTACTTC
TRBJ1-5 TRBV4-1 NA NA CASSQGRFYRASNQPQHF TGCGCCAGCAGCCAAGGTCGGTTTTATCGGGCTAGCAATCAGCCCCAGCATTTT